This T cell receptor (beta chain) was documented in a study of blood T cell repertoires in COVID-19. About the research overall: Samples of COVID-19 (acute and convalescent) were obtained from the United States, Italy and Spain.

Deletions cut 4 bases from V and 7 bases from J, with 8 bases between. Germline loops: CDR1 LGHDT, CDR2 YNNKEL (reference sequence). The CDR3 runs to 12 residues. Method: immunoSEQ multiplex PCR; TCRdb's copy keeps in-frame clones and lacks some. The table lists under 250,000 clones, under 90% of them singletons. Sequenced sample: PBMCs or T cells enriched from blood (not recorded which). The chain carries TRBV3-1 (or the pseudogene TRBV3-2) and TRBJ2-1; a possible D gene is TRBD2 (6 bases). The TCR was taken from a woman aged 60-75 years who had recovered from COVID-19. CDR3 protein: CASSPGTNEQFF. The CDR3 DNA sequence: TGTGCCAGCAGCCCTGGGACTAATGAGCAGTTCTTC.